This TCR beta chain was sequenced for a study of control samples from healthy donors and cancer patients. This CDR3 is built from 16 residues. Per the germline V gene, CDR1 is LNHDA and CDR2 is SQIVND (reference sequence). The V end was cut by 2 bases, the J end by 3 bases, with 17 bases between. The method was immunoSEQ multiplex PCR; TCRdb's version includes in-frame clones alone and lacks a portion of them. Of approximately 190,000 clones in the sample, roughly nine tenths were seen once. The receptor was derived from a man aged 30 to 45 in good health. The sequenced material came from blood. V is TRBV19 and J is TRBJ2-7; D gene uncertain. In DNA, the CDR3 is TGTGCCAGTAGTATACCCGCCATCAGGTACGGCTACGAGCAGTACTTC. Protein sequence: CASSIPAIRYGYEQYF. The variable domain in full, completed from reference TRBV19 and TRBJ2-7, reads DGGITQSPKYLFRKEGQNVTLSCEQNLNHDAMYWYRQDPGQGLRLIYYSQIVNDFQKGDIAEGYSVSREKKESFPLTVTSAQKNPTAFYLCASSIPAIRYGYEQYFGPGTRLTVT.